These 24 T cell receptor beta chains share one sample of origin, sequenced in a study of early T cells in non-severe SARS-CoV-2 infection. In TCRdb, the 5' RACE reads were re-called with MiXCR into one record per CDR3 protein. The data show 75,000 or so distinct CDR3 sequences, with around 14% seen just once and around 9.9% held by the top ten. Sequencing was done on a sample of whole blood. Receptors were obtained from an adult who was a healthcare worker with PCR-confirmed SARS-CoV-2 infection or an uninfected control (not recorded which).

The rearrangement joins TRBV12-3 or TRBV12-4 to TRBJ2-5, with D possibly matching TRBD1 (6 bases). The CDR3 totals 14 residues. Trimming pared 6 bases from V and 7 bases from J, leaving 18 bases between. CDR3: CASSPGGSMGTQYF. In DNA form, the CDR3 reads TGTGCCAGCAGCCCTGGGGGCAGCATGGGGACCCAGTACTTC.

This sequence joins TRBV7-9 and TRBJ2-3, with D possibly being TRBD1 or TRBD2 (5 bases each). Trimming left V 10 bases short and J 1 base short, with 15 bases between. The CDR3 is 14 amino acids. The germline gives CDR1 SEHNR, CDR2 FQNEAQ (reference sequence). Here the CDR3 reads CANSGDPRTDTQYF. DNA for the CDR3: TGTGCCAACAGTGGGGACCCCCGCACAGATACGCAGTATTTT.

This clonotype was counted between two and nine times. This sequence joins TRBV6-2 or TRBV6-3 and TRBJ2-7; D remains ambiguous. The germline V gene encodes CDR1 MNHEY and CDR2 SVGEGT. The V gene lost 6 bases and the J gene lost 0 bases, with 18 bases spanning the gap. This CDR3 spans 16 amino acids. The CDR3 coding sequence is TGTGCCAGCAGACGTGACAAAATTCTGAGCTCCTACGAGCAGTACTTC. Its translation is CASRRDKILSSYEQYF.

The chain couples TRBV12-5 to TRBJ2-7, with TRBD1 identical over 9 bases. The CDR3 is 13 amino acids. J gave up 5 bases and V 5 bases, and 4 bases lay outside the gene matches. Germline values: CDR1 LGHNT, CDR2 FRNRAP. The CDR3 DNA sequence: TGTGCTAGTGGTACCTGGACAGGGGACGAGCAGTACTTC. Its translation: CASGTWTGDEQYF.

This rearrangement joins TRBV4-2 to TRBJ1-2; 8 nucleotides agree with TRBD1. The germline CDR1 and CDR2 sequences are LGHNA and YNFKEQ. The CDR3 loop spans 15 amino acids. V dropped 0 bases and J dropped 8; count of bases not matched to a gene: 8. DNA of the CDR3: TGTGCCAGCAGCCAAGATGGAGGACAGGGAAACGGCTACACCTTC. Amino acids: CASSQDGGQGNGYTF.

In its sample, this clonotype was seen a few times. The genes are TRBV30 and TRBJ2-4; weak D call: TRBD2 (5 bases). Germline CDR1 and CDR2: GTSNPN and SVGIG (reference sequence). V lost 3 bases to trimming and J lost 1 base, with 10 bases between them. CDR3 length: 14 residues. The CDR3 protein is CAWRSERAKNIQYF. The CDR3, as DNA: TGTGCCTGGAGATCCGAGCGGGCCAAAAACATTCAGTACTTC.

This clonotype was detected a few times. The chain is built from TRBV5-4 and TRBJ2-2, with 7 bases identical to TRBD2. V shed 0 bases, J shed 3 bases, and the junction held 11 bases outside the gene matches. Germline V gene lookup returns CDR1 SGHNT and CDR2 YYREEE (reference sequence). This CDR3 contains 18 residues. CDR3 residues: CASSLDSHRGGDTGELFF. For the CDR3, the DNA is TGTGCCAGCAGCTTGGACTCCCATAGGGGAGGGGACACCGGGGAGCTGTTTTTT.

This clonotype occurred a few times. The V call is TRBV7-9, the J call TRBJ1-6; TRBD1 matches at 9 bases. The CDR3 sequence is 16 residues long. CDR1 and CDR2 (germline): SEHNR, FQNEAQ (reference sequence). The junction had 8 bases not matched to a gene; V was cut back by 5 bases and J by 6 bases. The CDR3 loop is CASSPDRGRANSPLHF. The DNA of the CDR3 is TGTGCCAGCAGCCCGGACAGGGGCCGTGCTAATTCACCCCTCCACTTT. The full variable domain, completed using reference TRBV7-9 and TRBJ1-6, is DTGVSQNPRHKITKRGQNVTFRCDPISEHNRLYWYRQTLGQGPEFLTYFQNEAQLEKSRLLSDRFSAERPKGSFSTLEIQRTEQGDSAMYLCASSPDRGRANSPLHFGNGTRLTVT.

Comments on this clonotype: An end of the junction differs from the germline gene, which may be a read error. CDR3 loop: CASSLGGGLGKNIEYF. CDR3 nucleotide sequence: TGCGCCAGCAGCTTGGGCGGAGGGCTGGGGAAAAACATTGAGTACTTC. The chain employs TRBV5-1 and TRBJ2-4, with TRBD2 as a possible D gene (6 bases). The CDR3 runs to 16 residues. Germline V gene data show CDR1 as SGHRS and CDR2 as YFSETQ.

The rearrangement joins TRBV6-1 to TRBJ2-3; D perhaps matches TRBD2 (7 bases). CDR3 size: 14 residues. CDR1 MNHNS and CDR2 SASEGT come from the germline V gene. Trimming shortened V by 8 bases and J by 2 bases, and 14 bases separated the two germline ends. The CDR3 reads CASWWAGATDTQYF. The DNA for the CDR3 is TGTGCCAGCTGGTGGGCGGGGGCCACAGATACGCAGTATTTT.

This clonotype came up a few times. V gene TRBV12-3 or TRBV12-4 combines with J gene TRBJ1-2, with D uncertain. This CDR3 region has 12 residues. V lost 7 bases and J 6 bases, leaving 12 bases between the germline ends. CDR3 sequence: CASTTRFDGYTF. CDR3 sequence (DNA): TGTGCCAGCACTACCCGTTTTGATGGCTACACCTTC.

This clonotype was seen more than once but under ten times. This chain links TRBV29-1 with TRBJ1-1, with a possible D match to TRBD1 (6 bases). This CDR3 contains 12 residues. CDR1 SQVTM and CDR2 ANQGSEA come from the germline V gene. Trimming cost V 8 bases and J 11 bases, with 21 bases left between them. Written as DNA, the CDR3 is TGCAGCCTCAATCCCAGGGGCGGTCAGGCTTTCTTT. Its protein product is CSLNPRGGQAFF.

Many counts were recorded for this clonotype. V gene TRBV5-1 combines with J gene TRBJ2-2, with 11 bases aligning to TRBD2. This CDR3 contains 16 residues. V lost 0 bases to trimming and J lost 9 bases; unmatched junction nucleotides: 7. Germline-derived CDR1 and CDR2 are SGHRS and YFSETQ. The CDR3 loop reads CASSLASGGTYRELFF. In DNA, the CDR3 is TGCGCCAGCAGCTTGGCTAGCGGGGGGACCTACCGGGAGCTGTTTTTT.

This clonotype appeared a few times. CDR3 sequence (DNA): TGTGCCAGCAGCACCGGACAGGGGGCACGGAACATTCAGTACTTC. Translated: CASSTGQGARNIQYF. The chain employs TRBV7-9 and TRBJ2-4, with 11 bases fitting TRBD1. Germline V gene data show CDR1 as SEHNR and CDR2 as FQNEAQ (reference sequence). The CDR3 is 15 residues long. V lost 5 bases, J lost 7 bases, and 7 bases stayed unmatched.

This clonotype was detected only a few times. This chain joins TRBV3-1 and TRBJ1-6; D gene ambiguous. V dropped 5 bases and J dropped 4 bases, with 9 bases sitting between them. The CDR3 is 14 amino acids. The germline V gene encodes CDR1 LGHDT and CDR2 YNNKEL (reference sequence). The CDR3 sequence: CASSRVGYNSPLHF. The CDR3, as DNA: TGTGCCAGCAGCAGGGTAGGATATAATTCACCCCTCCACTTT.

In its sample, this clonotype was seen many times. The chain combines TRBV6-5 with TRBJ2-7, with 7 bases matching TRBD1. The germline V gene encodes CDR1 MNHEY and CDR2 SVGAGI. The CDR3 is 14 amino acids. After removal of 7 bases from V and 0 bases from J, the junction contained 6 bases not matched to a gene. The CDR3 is CASKGDRDSYEQYF. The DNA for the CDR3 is TGTGCCAGCAAAGGTGACAGGGACTCCTACGAGCAGTACTTC.

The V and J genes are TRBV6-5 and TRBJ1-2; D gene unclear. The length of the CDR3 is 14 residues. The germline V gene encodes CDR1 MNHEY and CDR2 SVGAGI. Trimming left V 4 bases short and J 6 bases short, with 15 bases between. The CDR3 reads CASSSPPLVDGYTF. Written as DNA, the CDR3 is TGTGCCAGCAGTTCCCCACCGCTTGTCGATGGCTACACCTTC.

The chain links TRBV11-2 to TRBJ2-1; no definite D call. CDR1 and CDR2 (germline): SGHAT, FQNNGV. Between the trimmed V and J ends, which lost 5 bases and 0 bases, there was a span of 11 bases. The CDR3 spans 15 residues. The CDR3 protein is CASSKDRYSYNEQFF. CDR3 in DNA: TGTGCCAGCAGCAAGGACCGATACTCCTACAATGAGCAGTTCTTC.

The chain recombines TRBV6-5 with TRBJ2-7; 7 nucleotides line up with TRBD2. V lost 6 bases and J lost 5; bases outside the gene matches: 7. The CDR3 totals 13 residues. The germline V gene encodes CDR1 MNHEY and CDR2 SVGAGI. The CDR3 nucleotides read TGTGCCAGCAGCTCGCTCGGGACTAACGAGCAGTACTTC. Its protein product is CASSSLGTNEQYF.

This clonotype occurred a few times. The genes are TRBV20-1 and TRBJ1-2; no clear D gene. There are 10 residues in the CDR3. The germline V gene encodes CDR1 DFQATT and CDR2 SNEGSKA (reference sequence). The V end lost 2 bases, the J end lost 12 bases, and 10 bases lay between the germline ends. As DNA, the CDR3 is TGCAGTGCTAGAAATGGAGGGCACACCTTC. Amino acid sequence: CSARNGGHTF.

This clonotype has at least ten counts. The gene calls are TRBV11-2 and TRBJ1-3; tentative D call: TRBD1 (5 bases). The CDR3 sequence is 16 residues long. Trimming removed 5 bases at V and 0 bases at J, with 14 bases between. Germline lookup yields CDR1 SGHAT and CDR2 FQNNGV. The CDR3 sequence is CASSPPGPSSGNTIYF. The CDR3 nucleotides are TGTGCCAGCAGCCCCCCGGGACCGTCCTCTGGAAACACCATATATTTT.

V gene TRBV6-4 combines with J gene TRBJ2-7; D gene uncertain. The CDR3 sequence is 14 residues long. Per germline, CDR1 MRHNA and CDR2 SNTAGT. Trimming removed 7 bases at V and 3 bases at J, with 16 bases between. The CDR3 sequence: CASIMATLNYEQYF. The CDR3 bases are TGTGCCAGCATAATGGCGACTCTTAACTACGAGCAGTACTTC.

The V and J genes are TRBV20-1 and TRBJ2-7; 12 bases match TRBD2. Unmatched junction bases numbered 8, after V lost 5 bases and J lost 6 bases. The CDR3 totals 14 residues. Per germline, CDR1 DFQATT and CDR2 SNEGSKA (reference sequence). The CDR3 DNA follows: TGCAGTGCTGGAACCGGGACTAGCGGGCGCGAGCAGTACTTC. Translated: CSAGTGTSGREQYF.

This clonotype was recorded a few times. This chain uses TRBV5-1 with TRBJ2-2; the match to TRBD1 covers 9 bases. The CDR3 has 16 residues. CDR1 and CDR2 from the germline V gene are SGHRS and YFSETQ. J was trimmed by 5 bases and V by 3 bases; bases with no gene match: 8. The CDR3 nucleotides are TGCGCCAGCAGCTCGACCCCCGGGACAGGGACCGGGGAGCTGTTTTTT. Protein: CASSSTPGTGTGELFF.